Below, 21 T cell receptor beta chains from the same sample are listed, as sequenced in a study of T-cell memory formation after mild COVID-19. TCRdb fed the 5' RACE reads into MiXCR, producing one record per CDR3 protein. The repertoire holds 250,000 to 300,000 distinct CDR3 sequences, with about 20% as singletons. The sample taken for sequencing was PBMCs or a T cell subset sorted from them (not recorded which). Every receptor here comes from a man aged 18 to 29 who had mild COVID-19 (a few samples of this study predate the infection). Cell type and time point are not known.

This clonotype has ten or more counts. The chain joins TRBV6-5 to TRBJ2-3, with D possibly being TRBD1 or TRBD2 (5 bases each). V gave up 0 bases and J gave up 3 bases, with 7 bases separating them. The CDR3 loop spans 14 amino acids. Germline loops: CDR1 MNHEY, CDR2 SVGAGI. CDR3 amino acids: CASSYSRGTDTQYF. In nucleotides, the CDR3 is TGTGCCAGCAGTTACTCGAGGGGAACAGATACGCAGTATTTT.

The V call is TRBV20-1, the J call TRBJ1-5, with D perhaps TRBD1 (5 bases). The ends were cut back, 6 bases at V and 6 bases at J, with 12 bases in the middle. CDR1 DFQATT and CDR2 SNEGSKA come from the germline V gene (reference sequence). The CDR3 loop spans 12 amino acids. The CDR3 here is CSAREGTQPQHF. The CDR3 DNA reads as TGCAGTGCGCGCGAGGGGACTCAGCCCCAGCATTTT.

In nucleotides, the CDR3 is TGCGCCAGCAGCCAGGAACCGGGACTAGCGAGCACAGATACGCAGTATTTT. Amino acid sequence: CASSQEPGLASTDTQYF. The J gene is TRBJ2-3, the V gene TRBV4-3, with 10 bases identical to TRBD2. V lost 3 bases to trimming and J lost 0 bases; unmatched junction nucleotides: 6. The germline CDR1 and CDR2 sequences are LGHNA and YSLEER. CDR3 length equals 17 residues.

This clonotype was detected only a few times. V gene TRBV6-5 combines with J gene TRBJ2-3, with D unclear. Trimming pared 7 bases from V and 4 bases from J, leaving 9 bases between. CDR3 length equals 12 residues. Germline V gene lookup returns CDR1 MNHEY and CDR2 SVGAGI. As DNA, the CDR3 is TGTGCCAGCACCGGCCGGGCAGATACGCAGTATTTT. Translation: CASTGRADTQYF.

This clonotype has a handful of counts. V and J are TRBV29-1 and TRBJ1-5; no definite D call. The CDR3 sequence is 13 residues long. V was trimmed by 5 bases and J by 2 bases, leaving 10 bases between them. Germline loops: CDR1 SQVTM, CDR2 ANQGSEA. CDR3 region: CSVRGMGNQPQHF. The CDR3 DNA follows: TGCAGCGTTCGAGGGATGGGCAATCAGCCCCAGCATTTT.

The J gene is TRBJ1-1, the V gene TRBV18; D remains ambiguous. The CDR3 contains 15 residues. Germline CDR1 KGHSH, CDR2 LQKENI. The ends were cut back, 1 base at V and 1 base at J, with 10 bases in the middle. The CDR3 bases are TGTGCCAGCTCACCACAAAGTAACAGGAACACTGAAGCTTTCTTT. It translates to CASSPQSNRNTEAFF.

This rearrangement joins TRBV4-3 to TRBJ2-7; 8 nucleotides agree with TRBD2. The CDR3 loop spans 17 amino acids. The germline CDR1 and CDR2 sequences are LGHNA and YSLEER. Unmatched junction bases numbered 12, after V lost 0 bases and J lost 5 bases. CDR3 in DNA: TGCGCCAGCAGCCAAGATCCCCAGGGTACTAGCGGTAACGAGCAGTACTTC. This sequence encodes CASSQDPQGTSGNEQYF.

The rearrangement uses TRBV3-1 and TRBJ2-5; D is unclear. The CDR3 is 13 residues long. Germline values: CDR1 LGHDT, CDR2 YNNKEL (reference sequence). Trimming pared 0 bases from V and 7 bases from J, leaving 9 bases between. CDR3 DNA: TGTGCCAGCAGCCAAGATCGGAGAGCGACCCAGTACTTC. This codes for CASSQDRRATQYF.

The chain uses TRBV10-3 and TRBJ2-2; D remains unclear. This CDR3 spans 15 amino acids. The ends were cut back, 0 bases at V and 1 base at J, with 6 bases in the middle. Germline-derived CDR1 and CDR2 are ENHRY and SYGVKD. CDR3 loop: CAISESIGNTGELFF. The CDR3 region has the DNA TGTGCCATCAGTGAGTCGATAGGGAACACCGGGGAGCTGTTTTTT.

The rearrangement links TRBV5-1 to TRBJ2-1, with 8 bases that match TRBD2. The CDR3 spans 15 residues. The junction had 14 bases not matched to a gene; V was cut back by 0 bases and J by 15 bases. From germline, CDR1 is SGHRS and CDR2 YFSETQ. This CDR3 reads CASSLAAAGGADPFF. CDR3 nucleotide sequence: TGCGCCAGCAGCTTGGCTGCGGCCGGGGGGGCCGATCCGTTCTTC.

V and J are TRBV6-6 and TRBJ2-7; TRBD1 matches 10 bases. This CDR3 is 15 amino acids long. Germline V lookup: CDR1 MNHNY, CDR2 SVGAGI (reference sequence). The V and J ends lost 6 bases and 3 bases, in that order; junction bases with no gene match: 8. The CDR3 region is CASSPRQGAFYEQYV. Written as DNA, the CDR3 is TGTGCCAGCAGCCCAAGACAGGGGGCATTCTACGAGCAGTACGTC.

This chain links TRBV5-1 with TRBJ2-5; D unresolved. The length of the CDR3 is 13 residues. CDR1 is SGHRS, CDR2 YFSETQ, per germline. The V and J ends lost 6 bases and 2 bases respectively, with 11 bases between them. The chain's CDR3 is CASTNVGQETQYF. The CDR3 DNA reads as TGCGCCAGCACCAACGTGGGGCAAGAGACCCAGTACTTC.

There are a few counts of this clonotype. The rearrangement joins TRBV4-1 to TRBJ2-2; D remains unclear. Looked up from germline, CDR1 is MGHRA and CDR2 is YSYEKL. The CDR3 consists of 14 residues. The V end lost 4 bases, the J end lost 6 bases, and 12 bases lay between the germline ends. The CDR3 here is CASSPRGGAGELFF. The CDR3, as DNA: TGCGCCAGCAGCCCCCGTGGCGGCGCCGGGGAGCTGTTTTTT.

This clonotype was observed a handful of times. The CDR3 sequence: CASSEQLETQYF. CDR3 bases: TGTGCCAGCAGTGAACAACTGGAGACCCAGTACTTC. The chain couples TRBV6-1 to TRBJ2-5; D not resolved. The CDR3 consists of 12 residues. Trimming removed 2 bases from V and 5 bases from J, with 6 bases in between. Germline V gene sequence: CDR1 MNHNS, CDR2 SASEGT.

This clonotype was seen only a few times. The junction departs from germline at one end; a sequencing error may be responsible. CDR3 region: CASSLFRASGGAKTGELFF. CDR3 in DNA: TGCGCCAGCAGCTTGTTCAGAGCTAGCGGGGGGGCGAAGACCGGGGAGCTGTTTTTT. The rearrangement links TRBV5-1 to TRBJ2-2; 12 bases line up with TRBD2. Germline V gene lookup returns CDR1 SGHRS and CDR2 YFSETQ. The CDR3 is made up of 19 amino acids.

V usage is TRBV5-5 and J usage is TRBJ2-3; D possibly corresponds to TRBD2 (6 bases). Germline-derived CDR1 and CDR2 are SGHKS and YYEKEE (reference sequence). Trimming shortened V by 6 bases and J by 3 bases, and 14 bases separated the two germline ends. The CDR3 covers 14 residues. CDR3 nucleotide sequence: TGTGCCAGCACCGTTGGGGGGTGGACAGATACGCAGTATTTT. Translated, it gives CASTVGGWTDTQYF.

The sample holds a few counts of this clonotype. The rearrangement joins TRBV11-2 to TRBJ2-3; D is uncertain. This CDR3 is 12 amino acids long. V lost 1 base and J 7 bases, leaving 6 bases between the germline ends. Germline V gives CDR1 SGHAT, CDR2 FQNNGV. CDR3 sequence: CASSLGLYTQYF. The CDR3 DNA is TGTGCCAGCAGCTTAGGGTTATATACGCAGTATTTT.

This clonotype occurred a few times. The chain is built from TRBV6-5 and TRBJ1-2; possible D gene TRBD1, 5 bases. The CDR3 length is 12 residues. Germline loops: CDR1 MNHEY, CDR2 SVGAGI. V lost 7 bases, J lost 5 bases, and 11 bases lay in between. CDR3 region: CASTRDFYGYTF. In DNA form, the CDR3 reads TGTGCCAGCACCCGGGACTTTTATGGCTACACCTTC.

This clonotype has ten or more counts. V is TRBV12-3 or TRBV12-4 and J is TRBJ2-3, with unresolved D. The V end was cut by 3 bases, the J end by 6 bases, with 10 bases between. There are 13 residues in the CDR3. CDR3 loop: CASSFWDGDTQYF. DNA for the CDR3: TGTGCCAGCAGTTTTTGGGATGGGGATACGCAGTATTTT.

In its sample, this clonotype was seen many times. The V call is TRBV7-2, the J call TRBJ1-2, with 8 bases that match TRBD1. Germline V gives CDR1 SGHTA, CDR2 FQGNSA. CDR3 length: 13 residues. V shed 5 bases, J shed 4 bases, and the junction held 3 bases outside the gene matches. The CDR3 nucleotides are TGTGCCAGCAGCATAGGACAGGGCTATGGCTACACCTTC. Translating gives CASSIGQGYGYTF. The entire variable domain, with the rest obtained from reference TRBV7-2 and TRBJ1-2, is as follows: GAGVSQSPSNKVTEKGKDVELRCDPISGHTALYWYRQSLGQGLEFLIYFQGNSAPDKSGLPSDRFSAERTGGSVSTLTIQRTQQEDSAVYLCASSIGQGYGYTFGSGTRLTVV.

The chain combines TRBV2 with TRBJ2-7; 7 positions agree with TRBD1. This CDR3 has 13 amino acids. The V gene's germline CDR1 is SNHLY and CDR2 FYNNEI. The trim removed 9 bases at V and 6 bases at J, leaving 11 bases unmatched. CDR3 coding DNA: TGTGCCAGGGGCATAGGGGGCTCAGGCGAGCAGTACGTC. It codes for CARGIGGSGEQYV.